The clone carrying this T cell receptor beta chain came up many times. Germline lookup yields CDR1 SQVTM and CDR2 ANQGSEA. The CDR3 contains 16 residues. V was pared by 7 bases and J by 8 bases, with 26 bases between. The investigators reverse transcribed all of the isolated RNA, so they sequenced expressed TCRB transcripts. Here immunoSEQ multiplex PCR was the method, and the copy in TCRdb shows in-frame clones only, minus some. The table includes around 300,000 clones, about 8.5% detected once. Markers CD45RO/CCR7/CD25/CD127/CD95/CD27 served to sort CD4+ naive, central memory, regulatory and stem cell-like memory cells. This specimen belongs to a study of beta chain features in type 1 diabetes.

Sequencing was performed on central memory CD4+ T cells from blood. The rearrangement uses TRBV29-1 and TRBJ1-4; D may be TRBD1 (5 bases). The clonotype comes from a woman aged 18-29 years in good health. CDR3 bases: TGCAGCGCCCAGGGAGGCAGTCTTGTGTTCGGAGAAAAACTGTTTTTT. It specifies CSAQGGSLVFGEKLFF. The full variable domain, its missing parts supplied by reference TRBV29-1 and TRBJ1-4, is SAVISQKPSRDICQRGTSLTIQCQVDSQVTMMFWYRQQPGQSLTLIATANQGSEATYESGFVIDKFPISRPNLTFSTLTVSNMSPEDSSIYLCSAQGGSLVFGEKLFFGSGTQLSVL.